The entry that follows covers one TCR beta chain sequence. After extraction with the RNeasy kit, about 0.45 to 1 ug of the RNA was reverse transcribed using random hexamers. TCRdb re-called the immunoSEQ multiplex PCR reads through MiXCR, storing one row per CDR3 protein. This table holds 75,000 to 100,000 distinct CDR3 sequences, about 94% found once. Germline V gene data show CDR1 as LNHNV and CDR2 as YYDKDF (reference sequence). The CDR3 is 14 amino acids. V lost 4 bases and J lost 1, with 10 bases in between. The data belong to a study of CD8 T cells in Susac syndrome. Sequencing of TCR beta was undertaken in CD8+ and CD4+ T cells derived from blood. The CD8+ and CD4+ T cells were isolated magnetically using a negative isolation approach, whereas the TEMRA cells were enriched by FACS.

This receptor was identified in a human donor with Susac syndrome. Sequencing was performed on CD8+ T cells from PBMCs. This chain uses TRBV15 with TRBJ2-5; D possibly corresponds to TRBD1 (5 bases). CDR3 loop: CATSNRFSQETQYF. In nucleotides, the CDR3 is TGTGCCACCAGCAACAGGTTTAGCCAAGAGACCCAGTACTTC.